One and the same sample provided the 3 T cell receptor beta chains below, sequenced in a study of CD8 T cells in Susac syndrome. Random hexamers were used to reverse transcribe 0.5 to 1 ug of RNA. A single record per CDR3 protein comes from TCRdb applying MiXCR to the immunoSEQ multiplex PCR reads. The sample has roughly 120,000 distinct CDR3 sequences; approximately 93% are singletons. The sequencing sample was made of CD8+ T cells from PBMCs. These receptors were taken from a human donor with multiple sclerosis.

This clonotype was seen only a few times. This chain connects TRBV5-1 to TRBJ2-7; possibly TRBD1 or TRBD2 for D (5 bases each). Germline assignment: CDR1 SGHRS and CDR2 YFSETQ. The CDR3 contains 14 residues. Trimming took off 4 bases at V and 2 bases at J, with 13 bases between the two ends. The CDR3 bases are TGCGCCAGCAGCCTGGGACGGATCACCTACGAGCAGTACTTC. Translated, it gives CASSLGRITYEQYF.

The CDR3: CASKEAPYNSPLHF. The DNA of the CDR3 is TGTGCCAGCAAAGAGGCTCCCTATAATTCACCCCTCCACTTT. The rearrangement links TRBV28 to TRBJ1-6, with no clear D. Looked up from germline, CDR1 is MDHEN and CDR2 is SYDVKM. The CDR3 is made up of 14 amino acids. Between the trimmed V and J ends, which lost 7 bases and 2 bases, there was a span of 9 bases.

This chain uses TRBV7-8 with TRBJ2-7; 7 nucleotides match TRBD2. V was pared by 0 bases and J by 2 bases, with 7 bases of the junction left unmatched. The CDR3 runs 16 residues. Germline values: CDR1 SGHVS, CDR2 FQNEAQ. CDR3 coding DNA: TGTGCCAGCAGCTTAGCCTCTCGGGGGGTTGCCTACGAGCAGTACGTC. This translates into CASSLASRGVAYEQYV.